There are many counts of the clone carrying this T cell receptor (beta chain). Its antigen is currently unknown. The data were taken from a study of human T cells and chemical hapten exposure. Overall study context: Donors were sensitized with 2% DPC on the upper inner arm. Study outcomes and limitations: No change in TCRs above 1 in 1000 frequency was produced by DPC sensitization. Every donor had alopecia, and their immune response may therefore differ from healthy people's.

Trimming stripped 8 bases from V and 3 bases from J, with 17 bases between. This CDR3 spans 14 amino acids. Germline V gene data show CDR1 as MNHEY and CDR2 as SVGEGT. What the library attached to individual cDNA molecules were unique molecular identifiers. Each CDR3 protein gets one entry after TCRdb re-called the RACE reads with MiXCR. Among some 38,000 distinct CDR3 sequences listed, 7.5% to 9% were seen once. Time point noted: pre-sensitization, week 0. Treatment of the sample: therapeutic diphenylcyclopropenone sensitization with weekly scalp DPC. This chain links TRBV6-2 or TRBV6-3 with TRBJ2-7; D perhaps matches TRBD2 (6 bases). The sequence derives from a woman between 50 and 59 years old with alopecia areata. Some clones in this sample may be carry-over from other donors' samples. This material consisted of whole blood, taken in connection with sensitization to the hapten diphenylcyclopropenone (DPC). CDR3 sequence (DNA): TGTGCCAGCGCCCATCGGGGGAACCTCTACGAGCAGTACTTC. It translates to CASAHRGNLYEQYF.